A selection of T cell receptor beta chains follows, all from one sample in a study of Ad26.COV2.S vaccination and SARS-CoV-2 variants. Clones were read by immunoSEQ multiplex PCR, and TCRdb kept only the in-frame ones, dropping some. The sample yields 440,000 or so clones, around 93% seen once. The material sequenced was peripheral blood, taken in a trial of Ad26.COV2.S vaccine versus placebo. These receptors came from a person between 18 and 65 years old who received the Ad26.COV2.S COVID-19 vaccine or a placebo. Both conserved end residues are part of each CDR3. Fields, in order: CDR3 protein, J gene, V gene, clone size. Part of the rows lack a size; the others show once, few, many or a class for expanded clones.

CASSYFGEAFF,TRBJ1-1,TRBV6-5,NA
CASRATGFSVQPQHF,TRBJ1-5,TRBV7-2,NA
CASSVEIGADYGYTF,TRBJ1-2,TRBV9,NA
CASSYSVAGWGNQPQHF,TRBJ1-5,TRBV6-2/TRBV6-3,NA
CASSLGLAGYEQYF,TRBJ2-7,TRBV4-1,NA
CASSQEPANSPLHF,TRBJ1-6,TRBV4-3,once
CASSLLASQPNYGYTF,TRBJ1-2,TRBV5-1,NA
CASSLVGAAEAFF,TRBJ1-1,TRBV7-2,NA
CASSYERGPYNEQFF,TRBJ2-1,TRBV6-2/TRBV6-3,NA
CASSSPTSGITDTQYF,TRBJ2-3,TRBV28,NA
CASSYRDRTYEQYF,TRBJ2-7,TRBV6-2/TRBV6-3,NA
CASSQERGRWGYTF,TRBJ1-2,TRBV4-3,NA
CASSLVGVRLEQYF,TRBJ2-7,TRBV7-9,NA
CASSWTGGETQYF,TRBJ2-5,TRBV12-3/TRBV12-4,NA
CASSFLTQPQHF,TRBJ1-5,TRBV2,once
CASSRTLDSNQPQHF,TRBJ1-5,TRBV6-5,NA
CASSRVTGELFF,TRBJ2-2,TRBV5-6,NA
CASSLRGGNQPQHF,TRBJ1-5,TRBV5-4,NA
CASSVEGRGTDTQYF,TRBJ2-3,TRBV9,NA
CASSKGKGRNTGELFF,TRBJ2-2,TRBV21-1,NA
CASSQEGGLYEQYF,TRBJ2-7,TRBV4-3,NA
CASSLAAGAAYEQYF,TRBJ2-7,TRBV5-1,NA
CASSLTSMNYGYTF,TRBJ1-2,TRBV5-4,NA
CASSILVNEQFF,TRBJ2-1,TRBV2,NA
CATTTSPNTGELFF,TRBJ2-2,TRBV7-7,NA
CAWMRRVEGRVSGEAFF,TRBJ1-1,TRBV30,NA
CASSSNRNQGEGTEAFF,TRBJ1-1,TRBV5-1,NA
CASSVEADRGLDNYGYTF,TRBJ1-2,TRBV9,NA
CAVLTNYGYTF,TRBJ1-2,TRBV6-6,NA
CASSLEGATGDTQYF,TRBJ2-3,TRBV5-1,NA
CASSQSYRGQSPLHF,TRBJ1-6,TRBV16,few
CASSYDRGHQPQHF,TRBJ1-5,TRBV7-9,NA
CASSLLTSGGQETQYF,TRBJ2-5,TRBV27,NA
CASSWGEPRGNQPQHF,TRBJ1-5,TRBV5-1,NA
CASSRTRGEQYF,TRBJ2-7,TRBV27,NA
CASNERRAGVGGYTF,TRBJ1-2,TRBV6-1,NA
CASATRGDSPLHF,TRBJ1-6,TRBV19,NA
CASSAAVGASYEQYF,TRBJ2-7,TRBV7-9,once
CASSSPKGPYEQYF,TRBJ2-7,TRBV19,NA
CASSLDKGSNSPLHF,TRBJ1-6,TRBV7-2,NA
CASSHRGTANYGYTF,TRBJ1-2,TRBV4-1,once
CASSLPRSSGGWYNEQFF,TRBJ2-1,TRBV5-1,NA
CASSVDRGQAYGYTF,TRBJ1-2,TRBV5-1,NA
CASSSGQARNSYEQYF,TRBJ2-7,TRBV5-4,NA
CSVGPSWGEQYF,TRBJ2-7,TRBV29-1,NA
CASLSSDEQYF,TRBJ2-7,TRBV28,NA
CASSQAPGVLYNEQFF,TRBJ2-1,TRBV4-3,NA
CAISRGLAGGPDTQYF,TRBJ2-3,TRBV10-3,NA
CASSFVSGAETQYF,TRBJ2-5,TRBV5-1,NA
CASSRVQGADTQYF,TRBJ2-3,TRBV6-2/TRBV6-3,once
CASSRRDRVNEKLFF,TRBJ1-4,TRBV9,NA